This TCR beta chain came from a study of T cells in localized non-small cell lung cancer. This clone was detected only a few times. Its antigen is as yet unknown. CDR1 LNHDA and CDR2 SQIVND come from the germline V gene (reference sequence). The J segment lost 1 base and the V segment lost 4 bases, leaving 0 bases of the junction unmatched. CDR3 length equals 15 residues. Repertoires were generated with immunoSEQ multiplex PCR, while TCRdb's copy carries only in-frame clones and drops some. The table lists 25,000 to 35,000 clones, approximately 94% of them singletons. The study, taken as a whole, reports: Appearance in adjacent lung was seen for a median 57 of the top 100 tumor clones. Analysis by sequencing included only one tumor region, so heterogeneity remains possible.

The sequenced sample was peripheral blood, obtained before any cancer treatment. This TCR came from a woman aged 40 to 75 with stage I lung adenocarcinoma. The V and J genes are TRBV19 and TRBJ2-1; TRBD2 agrees at 11 bases. The CDR3 spells CASSRTSGSYNEQFF. The CDR3, as DNA: TGTGCCAGTAGTAGGACTAGCGGGTCCTACAATGAGCAGTTCTTC.